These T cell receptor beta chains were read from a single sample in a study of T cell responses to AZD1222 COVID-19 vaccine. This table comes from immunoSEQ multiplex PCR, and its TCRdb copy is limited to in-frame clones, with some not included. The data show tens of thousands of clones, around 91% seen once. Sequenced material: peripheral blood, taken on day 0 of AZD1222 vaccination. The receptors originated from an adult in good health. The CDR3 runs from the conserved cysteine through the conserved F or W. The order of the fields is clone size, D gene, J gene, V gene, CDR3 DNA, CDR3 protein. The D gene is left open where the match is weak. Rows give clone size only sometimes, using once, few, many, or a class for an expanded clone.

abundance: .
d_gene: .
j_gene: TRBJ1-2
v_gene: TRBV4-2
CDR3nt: TGTGCCAGCAGCCATAACTTCCCTCGTAAGACAGGAGGCTATGGCTACACCTTC
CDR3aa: CASSHNFPRKTGGYGYTF

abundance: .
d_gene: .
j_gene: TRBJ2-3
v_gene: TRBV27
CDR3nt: TGTGCCAGCAGTTTATCGACGACAGATACGCAGTATTTT
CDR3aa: CASSLSTTDTQYF

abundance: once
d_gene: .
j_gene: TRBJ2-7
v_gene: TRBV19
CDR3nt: TGTGCCAGTTCTACGACCCACCAGAGCAAGTACGAGCAGTACTTC
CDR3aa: CASSTTHQSKYEQYF

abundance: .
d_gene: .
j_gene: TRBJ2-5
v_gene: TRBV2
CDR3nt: TGTGCCAGCAGTGCGAATAGACAAGAGACCCAGTACTTC
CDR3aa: CASSANRQETQYF

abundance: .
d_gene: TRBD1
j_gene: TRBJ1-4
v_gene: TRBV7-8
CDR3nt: TGTGCCAGCAGCTTTAGCCAGGGGGACGACTATGCAACTAATGAAAAACTGTTTTTT
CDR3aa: CASSFSQGDDYATNEKLFF

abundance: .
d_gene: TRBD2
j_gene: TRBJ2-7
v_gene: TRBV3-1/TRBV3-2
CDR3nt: TGTGCCAGCGGTACTAGCGGGGGGGCGTGGGAGCAGTACTTC
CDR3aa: CASGTSGGAWEQYF

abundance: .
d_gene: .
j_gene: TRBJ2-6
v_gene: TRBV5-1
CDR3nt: TGCGCCAGCAGCTCGCCGGGGGCAACCGTCTCTGGGGCCAACGTCCTGACTTTC
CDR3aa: CASSSPGATVSGANVLTF

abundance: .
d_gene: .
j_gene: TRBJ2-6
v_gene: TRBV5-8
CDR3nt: TGTGCCAGCAGCTTGGCTATTTGGGTTTCCTCTGGGGCCAACGTCCTGACTTTC
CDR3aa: CASSLAIWVSSGANVLTF

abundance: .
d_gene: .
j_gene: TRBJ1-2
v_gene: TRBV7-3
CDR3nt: TGTGCCAGCAGCTTAACTTCCGGGGGAGGCTACACCTTC
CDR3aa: CASSLTSGGGYTF

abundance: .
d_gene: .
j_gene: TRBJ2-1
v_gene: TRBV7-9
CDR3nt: TGTGCCAGCAGCAAAGACAACGCCTACAATGAGCAGTTCTTC
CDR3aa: CASSKDNAYNEQFF

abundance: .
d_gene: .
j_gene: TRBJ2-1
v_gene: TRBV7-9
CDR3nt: TGTGCCAGCAGCTTTAGCAACACCAATGAGCAGTTCTTC
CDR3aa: CASSFSNTNEQFF

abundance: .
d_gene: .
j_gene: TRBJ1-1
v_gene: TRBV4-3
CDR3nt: TGCGCCAGCAGCCAAGATAGGCAGCTTGAAGCTTTCTTT
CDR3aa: CASSQDRQLEAFF

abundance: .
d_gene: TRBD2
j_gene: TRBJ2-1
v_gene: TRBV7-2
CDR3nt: TGTGCCAGCAGCTCGCCCCTAGGAGGACTAGCGGGGTACAATGAGCAGTTCTTC
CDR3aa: CASSSPLGGLAGYNEQFF

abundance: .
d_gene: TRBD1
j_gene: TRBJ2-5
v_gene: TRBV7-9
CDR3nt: TGTGCCAGCAGTTTGGGCAGGGGGCCACAAGAGACCCAGTACTTC
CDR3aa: CASSLGRGPQETQYF

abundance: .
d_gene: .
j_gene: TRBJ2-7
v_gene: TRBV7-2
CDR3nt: TGTGCCAGCAGCTTAGATGGTAGCTCCAACTCCTACGAGCAGTACTTC
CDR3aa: CASSLDGSSNSYEQYF

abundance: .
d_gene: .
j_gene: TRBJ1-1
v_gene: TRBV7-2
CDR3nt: TGTGCCAGCTGCCCGGGCGGGAACACTGAAGCTTTCTTT
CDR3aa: CASCPGGNTEAFF

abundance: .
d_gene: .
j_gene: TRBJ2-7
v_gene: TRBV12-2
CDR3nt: TGTTCAGGGCAGAAACCCTCGGGGTCCTACGAGCAGTACTTC
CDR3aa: CSGQKPSGSYEQYF

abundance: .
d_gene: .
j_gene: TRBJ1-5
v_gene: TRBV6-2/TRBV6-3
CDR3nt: TGTGCCAGCAGTTTGGGAATGATTAGCAATCAGCCCCAGCATTTT
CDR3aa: CASSLGMISNQPQHF

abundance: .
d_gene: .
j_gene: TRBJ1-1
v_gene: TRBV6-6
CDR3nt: TGTGCCAGCAGTTCTAACGAGGGGGGGACTGAAGCTTTCTTT
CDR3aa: CASSSNEGGTEAFF

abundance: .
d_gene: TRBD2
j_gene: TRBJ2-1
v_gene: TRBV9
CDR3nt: TGTGCCAGCAGCTACTCCCTAGCGGGGGGTATCTACAATGAGCAGTTCTTC
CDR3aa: CASSYSLAGGIYNEQFF

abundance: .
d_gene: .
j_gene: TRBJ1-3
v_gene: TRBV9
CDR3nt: TGTGCCAGCAGCGTAGACCCACCCGGAAGTGGAAACACCATATATTTT
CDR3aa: CASSVDPPGSGNTIYF

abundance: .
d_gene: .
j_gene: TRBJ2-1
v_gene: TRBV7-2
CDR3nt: TGTGCCAGCAGCCCCGTGGAAGCTGAGCAGTTCTTC
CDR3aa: CASSPVEAEQFF

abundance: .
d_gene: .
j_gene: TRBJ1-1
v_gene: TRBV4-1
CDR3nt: TGCGCCAGCAGCCGCGGACCAGCAGGGGACACTGAAGCTTTCTTT
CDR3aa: CASSRGPAGDTEAFF

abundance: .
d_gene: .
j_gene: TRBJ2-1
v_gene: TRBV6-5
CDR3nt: TGTGCCAGCACCCCAGAATACAATGAGCAGTTCTTC
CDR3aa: CASTPEYNEQFF

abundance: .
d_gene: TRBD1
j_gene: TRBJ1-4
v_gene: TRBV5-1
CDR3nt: TGCGCCAGCAGCTTGGGGCAGGGGGGCCCAATCGCCGAAAAACTGTTTTTT
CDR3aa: CASSLGQGGPIAEKLFF

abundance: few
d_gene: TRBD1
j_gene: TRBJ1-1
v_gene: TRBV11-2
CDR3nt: TGTGCCAGCAGCTTAGGTACAGGGGGTGGCACTGAAGCTTTCTTT
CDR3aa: CASSLGTGGGTEAFF

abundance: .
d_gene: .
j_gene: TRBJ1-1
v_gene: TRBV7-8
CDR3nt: TGTGCCAGCAGCTCGATGCGTGGGAGAGGAACTGAAGCTTTCTTT
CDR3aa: CASSSMRGRGTEAFF

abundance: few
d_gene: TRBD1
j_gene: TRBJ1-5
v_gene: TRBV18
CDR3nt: TGTGCCAGCTCACCCGGGACAGATCAGCCCCAGCATTTT
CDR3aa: CASSPGTDQPQHF

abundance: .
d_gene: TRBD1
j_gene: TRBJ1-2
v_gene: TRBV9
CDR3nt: TGTGCCAGCAGCGTAGGAGGGACAGGGGATGGCTACACCTTC
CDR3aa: CASSVGGTGDGYTF

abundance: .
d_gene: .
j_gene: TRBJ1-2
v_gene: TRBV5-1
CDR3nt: TGCGCCAGCAGCAACACTGCACCCGCGTATGGCTACACCTTC
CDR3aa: CASSNTAPAYGYTF

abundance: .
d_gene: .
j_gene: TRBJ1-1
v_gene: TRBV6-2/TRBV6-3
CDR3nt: TGTGCCAGCAGCCACGGGACTGAAGCTTTCTTT
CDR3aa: CASSHGTEAFF

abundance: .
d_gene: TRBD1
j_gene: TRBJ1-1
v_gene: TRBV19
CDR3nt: TGTGCCAGTAGTCCCGGGACAGGTAACACTGAAGCTTTCTTT
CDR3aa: CASSPGTGNTEAFF

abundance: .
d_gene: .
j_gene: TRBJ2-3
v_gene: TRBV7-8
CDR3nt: TGTGCCAGCAGCTACCTCGGTACAGATACGCAGTATTTT
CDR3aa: CASSYLGTDTQYF

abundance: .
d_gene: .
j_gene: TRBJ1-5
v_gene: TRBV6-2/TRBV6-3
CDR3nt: TGTGCCAGCAGTTATGAAGGTAGGGACAATCAGCCCCAGCATTTT
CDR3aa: CASSYEGRDNQPQHF

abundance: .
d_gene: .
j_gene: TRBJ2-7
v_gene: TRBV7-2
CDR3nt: TGTGCCAGCAGCTTAGGGTCAGGCTACGAGCAGTACTTC
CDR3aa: CASSLGSGYEQYF

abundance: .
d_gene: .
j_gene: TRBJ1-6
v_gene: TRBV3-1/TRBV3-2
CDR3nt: TGTGCCAGCAGCCTCGTCAAATCACCCCTCCACTTT
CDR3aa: CASSLVKSPLHF

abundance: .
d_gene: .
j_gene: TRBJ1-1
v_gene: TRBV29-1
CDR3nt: TGCAGCGTAGGGGGGTTGAACACTGAAGCTTTCTTT
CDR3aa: CSVGGLNTEAFF

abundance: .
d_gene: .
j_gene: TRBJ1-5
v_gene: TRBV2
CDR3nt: TGTGCCAGTGCTGACAGACCTGGGGGTCAGCCCCAGCATTTT
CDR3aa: CASADRPGGQPQHF

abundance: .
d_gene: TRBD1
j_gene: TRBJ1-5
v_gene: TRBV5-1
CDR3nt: TGCGCCAGCAGCTTCGCAGGGGGGGATCAGCCCCAGCATTTT
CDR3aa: CASSFAGGDQPQHF

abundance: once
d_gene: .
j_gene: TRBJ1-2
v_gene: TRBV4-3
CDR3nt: TGCGCCAGCAGCCAAGCGGGGCAGGGGATTGCCTATGGCTACACCTTC
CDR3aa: CASSQAGQGIAYGYTF

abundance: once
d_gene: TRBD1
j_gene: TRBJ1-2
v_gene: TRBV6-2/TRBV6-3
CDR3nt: TGTGCCAGCAGTTACTCGAGAGACAGGGCGGCCTATGGCTACACCTTC
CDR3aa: CASSYSRDRAAYGYTF

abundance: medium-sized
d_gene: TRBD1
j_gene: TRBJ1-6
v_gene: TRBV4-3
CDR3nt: TGCGCCAGCAGCCAAGAGATAGGGACAGGGGAGGCACCCCTCCACTTT
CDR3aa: CASSQEIGTGEAPLHF

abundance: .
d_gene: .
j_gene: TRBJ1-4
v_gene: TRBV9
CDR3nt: TGTGCCAGCTCTCTAGGGCTTGGTGAAAAACTGTTTTTT
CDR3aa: CASSLGLGEKLFF

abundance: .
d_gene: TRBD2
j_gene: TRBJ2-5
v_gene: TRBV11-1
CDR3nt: TGTGCCAGCAGCTTTAGCGGGGGGGCCGAAGAGACCCAGTACTTC
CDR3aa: CASSFSGGAEETQYF